This T cell receptor beta chain was captured by sequencing in a study of cytomegalovirus exposure and HLA in healthy donors. Study-level findings and limits: Common viral pathogens seemed to be connected with several of the most significant clusters, according to a later analysis. The productive fraction for most TCR beta V segments was about 90% or about 30% in an earlier analysis. Presence/absence analyses took donor sequencing depth as roughly uniform.

Unrecorded immune exposures were likely, despite nominal health at sampling. With respect to this clone: Its antigen is not identified. The sample contains more than one DNA sequence encoding this CDR3.

Researchers ran the PCR with 60 Vbeta and 13 Jbeta primers. Profiled with immunoSEQ multiplex PCR; TCRdb holds only in-frame clones, not every one. The profile shows approximately 110,000 clones, around 72% of them singletons. This CDR3 region has 11 residues. The V and J ends lost 0 bases and 8 bases respectively, with 4 bases between them. Germline CDR1 and CDR2: MNHEY and SVGAGI. The J gene is TRBJ1-1, the V gene TRBV6-5; D remains ambiguous. The sample taken for sequencing was PBMCs. The sequence was collected from a woman in her thirties or forties in good health and CMV-seropositive. CDR3 protein: CASSYSGEAFF. CDR3 in DNA: TGTGCCAGCAGTTACTCCGGGGAAGCTTTCTTT.